This passage covers 18 T cell receptor beta chains from one sample sequenced in a study of siplizumab effects on memory and regulatory T cells. The table came from immunoSEQ multiplex PCR; TCRdb's copy has only in-frame clones and leaves some out. The sample shows roughly 92,000 clones, around 94% of them seen only once. The sample consisted of non-Treg CD4+ T cells sorted from blood. The receptor source for this set is a human donor in good health.

This clone was recorded only once. CDR3 bases: TGTGCCAGCAGTCCATCGGGAAACTCCTACGAGCAGTACTTC. It encodes CASSPSGNSYEQYF. The chain has TRBV28 and TRBJ2-7, with D possibly being TRBD2 (5 bases). Trimming removed 5 bases at V and 0 bases at J, with 11 bases between. The CDR3 extends over 14 amino acids. Germline CDR1 is MDHEN and CDR2 is SYDVKM.

V gene TRBV18 combines with J gene TRBJ2-6; D gene uncertain. Germline assignment: CDR1 KGHSH and CDR2 LQKENI. The CDR3 runs 16 residues. V dropped 3 bases and J dropped 8 bases, with 17 bases sitting between them. In nucleotides, the CDR3 is TGTGCCAGCTCACCCTTATTCCGTATAAGTACCAACGTCCTGACTTTC. Translated: CASSPLFRISTNVLTF.

The rearrangement uses TRBV4-2 and TRBJ1-5; 7 nucleotides agree with TRBD1. From germline, CDR1 is LGHNA and CDR2 YNFKEQ. V was clipped by 3 bases and J by 5 bases; unmatched bases: 10. The CDR3 totals 16 residues. CDR3 loop: CASSQEQTGYYQPQHF. The DNA for the CDR3 is TGTGCCAGCAGCCAGGAACAGACAGGGTACTATCAGCCCCAGCATTTT.

This chain joins TRBV6-5 and TRBJ2-3, with 7 bases matching TRBD2. The germline V gene has CDR1 MNHEY and CDR2 SVGAGI. The trim removed 4 bases at V and 5 bases at J, leaving 9 bases unmatched. The CDR3 runs to 15 residues. This CDR3 is CASSFSGTDKDTQYF. The DNA for the CDR3 is TGTGCCAGCAGTTTCAGCGGGACCGACAAAGATACGCAGTATTTT.

The V and J genes are TRBV7-3 and TRBJ2-5; D remains ambiguous. The CDR3 is 14 amino acids. Germline-derived CDR1 and CDR2 are SGHTA and FQGTGA. V dropped 5 bases and J dropped 5 bases, with 15 bases sitting between them. CDR3 region: CASSRVGVGETQYF. CDR3 nucleotide sequence: TGTGCCAGCAGCCGGGTTGGGGTAGGGGAGACCCAGTACTTC.

The J gene is TRBJ2-3, the V gene TRBV30, with D perhaps TRBD1 (5 bases). The CDR3 runs 11 residues. Deletions cut 4 bases from V and 6 bases from J, with 8 bases between. Germline CDR1 is GTSNPN and CDR2 is SVGIG (reference sequence). This chain's CDR3 is CAWTGRDTQYF. DNA of the CDR3: TGTGCCTGGACAGGGCGCGATACGCAGTATTTT.

The J gene is TRBJ1-1, the V gene TRBV29-1; D is unclear. The CDR3 loop spans 13 amino acids. Germline V gives CDR1 SQVTM, CDR2 ANQGSEA. Trimming left V 4 bases short and J 5 bases short, with 14 bases between. This chain's CDR3 is CSVVATKGTEAFF. The CDR3 DNA reads TGCAGCGTTGTGGCTACCAAAGGGACTGAAGCTTTCTTT.

The chain recombines TRBV7-2 with TRBJ2-6; D unclear. The germline gives CDR1 SGHTA, CDR2 FQGNSA. The CDR3 spans 14 residues. V lost 3 bases and J lost 0, with 3 bases in between. DNA for the CDR3: TGTGCCAGCAGCTTCGCCTCTGGGGCCAACGTCCTGACTTTC. This translates into CASSFASGANVLTF. Supplemented by reference TRBV7-2 and TRBJ2-6, the full variable domain reads GAGVSQSPSNKVTEKGKDVELRCDPISGHTALYWYRQSLGQGLEFLIYFQGNSAPDKSGLPSDRFSAERTGGSVSTLTIQRTQQEDSAVYLCASSFASGANVLTFGAGSRLTVL.

The rearrangement joins TRBV2 to TRBJ2-7; D unclear. CDR1 is SNHLY and CDR2 is FYNNEI in the germline V gene. V was trimmed by 4 bases and J by 3 bases, leaving 7 bases between them. The length of the CDR3 is 12 residues. CDR3 amino acids: CASSVGVYEQYF. The CDR3 DNA sequence: TGTGCCAGCAGTGTTGGAGTCTACGAGCAGTACTTC.

This clone was observed a single time. The J gene is TRBJ2-1, the V gene TRBV10-1, with D possibly TRBD2 on 6 matching bases. CDR1 is WNHNN, CDR2 SYGVQD, per germline (reference sequence). Trimming left V 6 bases short and J 7 bases short, with 22 bases between. The CDR3 length is 16 residues. CDR3 sequence: CASSGDSGPLGNEQFF. CDR3 nucleotides: TGCGCCAGCAGCGGGGATAGCGGCCCACTTGGGAATGAGCAGTTCTTC.

This chain connects TRBV5-1 to TRBJ2-1, with D possibly TRBD2 on 6 matching bases. Trimming cost V 6 bases and J 5 bases, with 12 bases left between them. Germline assignment: CDR1 SGHRS and CDR2 YFSETQ. The CDR3 extends over 13 amino acids. CDR3 protein: CASNWGDDNEQFF. DNA of the CDR3: TGCGCCAGCAATTGGGGGGATGACAATGAGCAGTTCTTC.

There are a few counts of this clone. V gene TRBV20-1 combines with J gene TRBJ1-1; weak D call: TRBD1 (6 bases). The germline CDR1 and CDR2 sequences are DFQATT and SNEGSKA (reference sequence). The CDR3 spans 11 residues. Trimming removed 6 bases at V and 6 bases at J, with 11 bases between. DNA for the CDR3: TGCAGTGCAAATCCAGGGGCTGAAGCTTTCTTT. Translation gives CSANPGAEAFF.

This chain uses TRBV5-1 with TRBJ2-5; the D gene could be TRBD1 or TRBD2 (5 bases each). CDR3 length equals 15 residues. Germline CDR1 SGHRS, CDR2 YFSETQ. The ends were cut back, 4 bases at V and 4 bases at J, with 17 bases in the middle. CDR3 sequence reads: CASSRREGAGETQYF. In nucleotides, the CDR3 is TGCGCCAGCAGCCGCCGGGAAGGGGCCGGAGAGACCCAGTACTTC.

The V gene is TRBV7-2, the J gene TRBJ2-7, with D uncertain. CDR1 SGHTA and CDR2 FQGNSA come from the germline V gene. The CDR3 spans 13 residues. Trimming cost V 3 bases and J 3 bases, with 9 bases left between them. CDR3 protein: CASSFTRRYEQYF. The CDR3, as DNA: TGTGCCAGCAGCTTTACCCGCCGCTACGAGCAGTACTTC.

In the case of this clone: Other DNA sequences from this sample encode an identical CDR3 as well. The gene calls are TRBV5-1 and TRBJ2-5; D gene ambiguous. Germline V CDR1 and CDR2: SGHRS, YFSETQ. V dropped 0 bases and J dropped 5 bases, with 5 bases sitting between them. The CDR3 totals 12 residues. This CDR3 is CASSLVGETQYF. The CDR3, as DNA: TGCGCCAGCAGCTTGGTAGGGGAGACCCAGTACTTC.

This chain uses TRBV27 with TRBJ1-1, with D unresolved. Germline V gene sequence: CDR1 MNHEY, CDR2 SMNVEV (reference sequence). V gave up 8 bases and J gave up 1 base, with 14 bases separating them. This CDR3 is 14 amino acids long. The CDR3 loop is CASQTPPPNTEAFF. The DNA for the CDR3 is TGTGCCAGCCAAACCCCCCCACCGAACACTGAAGCTTTCTTT.

V usage is TRBV7-3 and J usage is TRBJ2-2, with TRBD1 matching over 7 bases. CDR1 SGHTA and CDR2 FQGTGA come from the germline V gene. Losses at the gene ends were 2 bases for V and 4 bases for J; bases not matched to a gene: 7. The CDR3 extends over 16 amino acids. The CDR3 is CASSLGTDGGTGELFF. The CDR3 DNA sequence: TGTGCCAGCAGCTTAGGGACAGATGGCGGCACCGGGGAGCTGTTTTTT. Complete variable domain (other parts from reference TRBV7-3 and TRBJ2-2): GAGVSQTPSNKVTEKGKYVELRCDPISGHTALYWYRQSLGQGPEFLIYFQGTGAADDSGLPNDRFFAVRPEGSVSTLKIQRTERGDSAVYLCASSLGTDGGTGELFFGEGSRLTVL.

J is TRBJ2-1 and V is TRBV30; 7 nucleotides line up with TRBD2. V was clipped by 4 bases and J by 2 bases; unmatched bases: 14. Germline CDR1 GTSNPN, CDR2 SVGIG (reference sequence). The CDR3 contains 17 residues. In DNA form, the CDR3 reads TGTGCCTGGAAAAAGCGCCGGGAGGCCTCCCCCTACAATGAGCAGTTCTTC. Encoded protein: CAWKKRREASPYNEQFF.